These 17 T cell receptor beta chains were sequenced from one sample in a study of blood T cell repertoires in COVID-19. Libraries were prepared by immunoSEQ multiplex PCR; TCRdb keeps only in-frame clonotypes and omits some of them. In the table there are about 200,000 clones, around 86% of which are singletons. The sequenced material came from peripheral blood. These receptors came from a man under 40 who had recovered from COVID-19.

The rearrangement joins TRBV19 to TRBJ2-2, with 10 bases aligning to TRBD2. The CDR3 has 16 residues. In germline, CDR1 is LNHDA, CDR2 SQIVND (reference sequence). The trim removed 7 bases at V and 5 bases at J, leaving 10 bases unmatched. The CDR3: CASMKAGGSRTGELFF. The DNA for the CDR3 is TGTGCCAGTATGAAAGCGGGGGGGAGTCGGACCGGGGAGCTGTTTTTT.

J is TRBJ2-7 and V is TRBV30; TRBD1 matches at 7 bases. CDR3 length: 15 residues. Trimming at V came to 2 bases and at J to 0 bases, leaving 7 bases not matched to a gene. Per germline, CDR1 GTSNPN and CDR2 SVGIG (reference sequence). This CDR3 reads CAWSHGDSRSYEQYF. Here the CDR3 DNA reads TGTGCCTGGAGTCATGGGGACAGTCGCTCCTACGAGCAGTACTTC.

This chain links TRBV2 with TRBJ1-4; possible D gene TRBD1, 5 bases. Trimming stripped 6 bases from V and 6 bases from J, with 8 bases between. The CDR3 covers 12 residues. Germline V gene lookup returns CDR1 SNHLY and CDR2 FYNNEI. CDR3 DNA: TGTGCCAGCAGGGAGACAGATGAAAAACTGTTTTTT. Its translation is CASRETDEKLFF.

This chain uses TRBV7-2 with TRBJ2-4, with 9 nucleotides matching TRBD2. V trimming: 1 base; J trimming: 8 bases; junction bases outside the gene matches: 3. Germline CDR1 is SGHTA and CDR2 is FQGNSA. There are 14 residues in the CDR3. The DNA for the CDR3 is TGTGCCAGCAGCTTAGTGGCGGGGGGGGACATTCAGTACTTC. Its translation: CASSLVAGGDIQYF.

The rearrangement joins TRBV6-4 to TRBJ1-1, with TRBD1 matching 8 bases. The CDR3 has 17 amino acids. V lost 6 bases, J lost 0 bases, and 12 bases stayed unmatched. Germline assignment: CDR1 MRHNA and CDR2 SNTAGT. The CDR3 nucleotides read TGTGCCAGCAGCACCTCGGACAGGGTGGTGGTGAACACTGAAGCTTTCTTT. Its protein product is CASSTSDRVVVNTEAFF.

This chain links TRBV6-5 with TRBJ1-3, with a tentative D call TRBD1 (5 bases). The V gene's germline CDR1 is MNHEY and CDR2 SVGAGI. The length of the CDR3 is 13 residues. Trimming removed 5 bases at V and 8 bases at J, with 13 bases between. CDR3 amino acids: CASSQGLGDTIYF. CDR3 sequence (DNA): TGTGCCAGCAGTCAGGGACTCGGGGACACCATATATTTT.

This rearrangement joins TRBV11-2 to TRBJ1-2, with D perhaps TRBD1 (6 bases). There are 14 residues in the CDR3. The germline V gene encodes CDR1 SGHAT and CDR2 FQNNGV. V was pared by 5 bases and J by 8 bases, with 18 bases between. This CDR3 is CASSPNRGTFGYTF. CDR3 in DNA: TGTGCCAGCAGCCCAAACCGAGGGACATTCGGCTACACCTTC. Complete variable domain (other parts from reference TRBV11-2 and TRBJ1-2): EAGVAQSPRYKIIEKRQSVAFWCNPISGHATLYWYQQILGQGPKLLIQFQNNGVVDDSQLPKDRFSAERLKGVDSTLKIQPAKLEDSAVYLCASSPNRGTFGYTFGSGTRLTVV.

The rearrangement links TRBV4-1 to TRBJ1-1, with D maybe TRBD1 (5 bases). Trimming cost V 4 bases and J 3 bases, with 9 bases left between them. The germline V gene has CDR1 MGHRA and CDR2 YSYEKL. This CDR3 has 13 amino acids. CDR3 in DNA: TGCGCCAGCAGCCCGGGGGGTTACACTGAAGCTTTCTTT. Translated, it gives CASSPGGYTEAFF.

The chain recombines TRBV6-5 with TRBJ1-1, with D maybe TRBD1 (6 bases). Deletions cut 6 bases from V and 6 bases from J, with 14 bases between. This CDR3 spans 13 amino acids. Germline V lookup: CDR1 MNHEY, CDR2 SVGAGI. The CDR3 spells CASRAGGRSEAFF. The CDR3 DNA follows: TGTGCCAGCAGGGCGGGGGGGCGATCTGAAGCTTTCTTT.

The chain couples TRBV23-1 to TRBJ1-1; D is unresolved. TRBV23-1 is assigned to the ORF class and has an uncertain function. This CDR3 is built from 12 residues. Trimming stripped 3 bases from V and 12 bases from J, with 14 bases between. CDR3 region: CASSHEEGGPFF. Written as DNA, the CDR3 is TGCGCCAGCAGTCACGAAGAGGGAGGACCTTTCTTT.

The J gene is TRBJ1-4, the V gene TRBV3-1 (or the pseudogene TRBV3-2), with D hard to call. The CDR3 length is 16 residues. Trimming took off 0 bases at V and 1 base at J, with 9 bases between the two ends. Per the germline V gene, CDR1 is LGHDT and CDR2 is YNNKEL (reference sequence). The CDR3 DNA is TGTGCCAGCAGCCAAGAAATTCGGTTAACTAATGAAAAACTGTTTTTT. Encoded protein: CASSQEIRLTNEKLFF.

This clone appeared many times. The chain recombines TRBV15 with TRBJ1-2; a weak D match, TRBD1 (5 bases). The germline V and J ends were trimmed by 2 bases and 8 bases, with 12 bases remaining between them. The germline V gene has CDR1 LNHNV and CDR2 YYDKDF (reference sequence). This CDR3 contains 13 residues. The CDR3, as DNA: TGTGCCACCAGCAGACCACAGGCGGACGGCTACACCTTC. It specifies CATSRPQADGYTF.

This clone was found a few times. The genes are TRBV6-5 and TRBJ1-4; D not resolved. The germline gives CDR1 MNHEY, CDR2 SVGAGI. The CDR3 contains 14 residues. The ends were cut back, 0 bases at V and 7 bases at J, with 9 bases in the middle. The CDR3 bases are TGTGCCAGCAGTTACTCGATCAACAGTGAAAAACTGTTTTTT. Protein product: CASSYSINSEKLFF.

In the case of this clone: The sample carries other DNA sequences with the same CDR3. The rearrangement links TRBV19 to TRBJ1-1; the D is unclear. CDR3 length: 12 amino acids. Trimming took 3 bases from V and 1 from J, leaving 3 bases between them. CDR1 is LNHDA, CDR2 SQIVND, per germline (reference sequence). In DNA, the CDR3 is TGTGCCAGTAGTATCCAGAACACTGAAGCTTTCTTT. Protein sequence: CASSIQNTEAFF. Drawing the rest from reference TRBV19 and TRBJ1-1, the complete variable domain is DGGITQSPKYLFRKEGQNVTLSCEQNLNHDAMYWYRQDPGQGLRLIYYSQIVNDFQKGDIAEGYSVSREKKESFPLTVTSAQKNPTAFYLCASSIQNTEAFFGQGTRLTVV.

This chain links TRBV4-1 with TRBJ1-6; the D is unclear. V gave up 1 base and J gave up 4 bases, with 14 bases separating them. The CDR3 is 17 residues long. CDR1 MGHRA and CDR2 YSYEKL come from the germline V gene. In nucleotides, the CDR3 is TGCGCCAGCAGCCAAGCATTTAAAGACATGTATAATTCACCCCTCCACTTT. This sequence encodes CASSQAFKDMYNSPLHF.

This clone was counted once. Its ends do not fully match the called genes, so a read error is possible. The rearrangement uses TRBV12-3 or TRBV12-4 and TRBJ2-3; TRBD1 matches 7 bases. There are 13 residues in the CDR3. The CDR3 sequence: CASSLDRANTQYF. CDR3 nucleotide sequence: TGTGCCAGCAGCTTAGACAGGGCGAATACGCAGTATTTT.

The V call is TRBV5-6, the J call TRBJ2-1, with 10 bases aligning to TRBD1. This CDR3 is 16 amino acids long. J was trimmed by 0 bases and V by 2 bases; bases with no gene match: 2. In germline, CDR1 is SGHDT, CDR2 YYEEEE. The CDR3 DNA follows: TGTGCCAGCAGCTTTGGACAGGGGGTCTCCTACAATGAGCAGTTCTTC. It specifies CASSFGQGVSYNEQFF.